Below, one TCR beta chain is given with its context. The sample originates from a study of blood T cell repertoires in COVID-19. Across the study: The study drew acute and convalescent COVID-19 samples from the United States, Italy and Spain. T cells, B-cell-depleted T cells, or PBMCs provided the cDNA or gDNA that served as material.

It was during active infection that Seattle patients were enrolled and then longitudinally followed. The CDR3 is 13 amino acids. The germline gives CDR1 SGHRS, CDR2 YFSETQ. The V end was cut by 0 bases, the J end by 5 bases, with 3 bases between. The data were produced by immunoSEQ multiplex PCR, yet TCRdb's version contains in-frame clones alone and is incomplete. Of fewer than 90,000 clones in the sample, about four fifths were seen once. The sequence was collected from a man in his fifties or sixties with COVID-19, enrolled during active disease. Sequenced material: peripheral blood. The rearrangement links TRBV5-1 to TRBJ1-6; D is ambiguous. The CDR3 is CASSLADNSPLHF. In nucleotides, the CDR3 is TGCGCCAGCAGCTTGGCGGATAATTCACCCCTCCACTTT.